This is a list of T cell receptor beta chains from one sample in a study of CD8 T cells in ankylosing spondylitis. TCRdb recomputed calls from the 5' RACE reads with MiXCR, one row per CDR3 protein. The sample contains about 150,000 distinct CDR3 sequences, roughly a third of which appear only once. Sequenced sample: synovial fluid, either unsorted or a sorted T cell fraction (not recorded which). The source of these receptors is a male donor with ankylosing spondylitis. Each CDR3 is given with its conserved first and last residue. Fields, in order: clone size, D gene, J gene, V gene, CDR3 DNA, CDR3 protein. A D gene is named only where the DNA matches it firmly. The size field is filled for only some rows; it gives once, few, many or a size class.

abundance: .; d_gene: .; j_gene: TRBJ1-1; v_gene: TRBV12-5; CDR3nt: TGTGCTAGTGGTCCCCCACGCAGCATGAACACTGAAGCTTTCTTT; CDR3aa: CASGPPRSMNTEAFF
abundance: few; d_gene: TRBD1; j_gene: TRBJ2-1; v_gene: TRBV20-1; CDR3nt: TGCAGTGCTATTTCTGACAGGGCCTCCTACAATGAGCAGTTCTTC; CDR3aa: CSAISDRASYNEQFF
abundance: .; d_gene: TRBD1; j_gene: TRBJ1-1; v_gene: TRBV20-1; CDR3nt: TGCAGTGCAAGAGGGGGCGAGAACACTGAAGCTTTCTTT; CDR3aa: CSARGGENTEAFF
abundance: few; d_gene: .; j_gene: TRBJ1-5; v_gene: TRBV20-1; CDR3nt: TGCAGTGCCCAAGACAGCAGCAATCAGCCCCAGCATTTT; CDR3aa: CSAQDSSNQPQHF
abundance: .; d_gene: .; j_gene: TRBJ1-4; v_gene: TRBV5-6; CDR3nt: TGTGCCAGCAGCTTGGCCGGAGTTGCTAATGAAAAACTGTTTTTT; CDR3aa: CASSLAGVANEKLFF
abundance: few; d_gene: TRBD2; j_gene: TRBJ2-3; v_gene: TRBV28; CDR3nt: TGTGCCAGCAGCCTCGGGAGGGAACGCACAGATACGCAGTATTTT; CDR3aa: CASSLGRERTDTQYF
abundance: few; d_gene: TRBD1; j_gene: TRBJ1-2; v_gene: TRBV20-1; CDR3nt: TGCAGTGCTATATCCCCTCCATCTGCGACAGGGACGAACTATGGCTACACCTTC; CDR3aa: CSAISPPSATGTNYGYTF
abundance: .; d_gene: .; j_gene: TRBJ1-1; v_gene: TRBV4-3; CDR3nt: TGCGCCAGCAGCCAGTCTATCAGGGCGCGCGCTTTCTTT; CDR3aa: CASSQSIRARAFF
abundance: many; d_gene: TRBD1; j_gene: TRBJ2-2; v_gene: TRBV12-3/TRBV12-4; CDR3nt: TGTGCCAGCAGACCGGGACAGGGCCACACCGGGGAGCTGTTTTTT; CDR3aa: CASRPGQGHTGELFF
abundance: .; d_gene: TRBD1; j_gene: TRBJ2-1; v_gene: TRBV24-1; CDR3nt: TGTGCCACCAGTGAAGGGGGCGTACTTCGTGAGCAGTTCTTC; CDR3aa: CATSEGGVLREQFF
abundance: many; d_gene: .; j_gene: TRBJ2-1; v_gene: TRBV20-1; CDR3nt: TGCAGTGCTAGAGATTACAGCGTTGGCTCCTACAATGAGCAGTTCTTC; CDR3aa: CSARDYSVGSYNEQFF
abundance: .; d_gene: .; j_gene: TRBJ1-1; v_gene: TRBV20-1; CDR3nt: TGCAGTGCTGGGGTGAGCTCGAACACTGAAGCTTTCTTT; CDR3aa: CSAGVSSNTEAFF
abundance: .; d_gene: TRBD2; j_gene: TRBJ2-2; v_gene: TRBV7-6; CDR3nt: TGTGCCAGCAGCCCTAGGACTAGCGGGGGCACCGGGGAGCTGTTTTTT; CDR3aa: CASSPRTSGGTGELFF
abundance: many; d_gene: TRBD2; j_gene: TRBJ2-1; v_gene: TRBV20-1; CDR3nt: TGCAGTGCCCATGAAGCGGGGGGAAATGAGCAGTTCTTC; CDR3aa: CSAHEAGGNEQFF
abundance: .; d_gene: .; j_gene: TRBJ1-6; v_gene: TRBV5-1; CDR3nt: TGCGCCAGCAGCTTGGGAGGGGAGAGGTCACCCCTCCACTTT; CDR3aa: CASSLGGERSPLHF
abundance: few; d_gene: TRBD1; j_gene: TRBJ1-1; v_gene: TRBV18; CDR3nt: TGTGCCAGCTCAGCAGGGGGGAACACTGAAGCTTTCTTT; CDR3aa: CASSAGGNTEAFF
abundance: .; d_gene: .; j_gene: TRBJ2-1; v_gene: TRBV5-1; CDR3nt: TGCGCCAGCAGCTTGGCGGGGGAGTCCTACAATGAGCAGTTCTTC; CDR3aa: CASSLAGESYNEQFF
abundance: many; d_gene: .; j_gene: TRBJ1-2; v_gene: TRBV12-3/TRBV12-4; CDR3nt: TGTGCCAGCAGTGACCCACCTCGCTATGGCTACACCTTC; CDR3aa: CASSDPPRYGYTF
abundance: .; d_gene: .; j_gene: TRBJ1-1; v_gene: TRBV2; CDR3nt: TGTGCCAGCAGTGTACTAGGCCGGAACACTGAAGCTTTCTTT; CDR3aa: CASSVLGRNTEAFF
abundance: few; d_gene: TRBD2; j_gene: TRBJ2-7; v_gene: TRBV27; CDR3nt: TGTGCCAGCAGTCCTATCGGGGGGCTAGCGGGGGCCAAGAACTACGAGCAGTACTTC; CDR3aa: CASSPIGGLAGAKNYEQYF
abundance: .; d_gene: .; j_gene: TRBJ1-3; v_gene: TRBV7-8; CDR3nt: TGTGCCAGCAGCTTAGTCAGGGGCTCTGGAAACACCATATATTTT; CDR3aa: CASSLVRGSGNTIYF
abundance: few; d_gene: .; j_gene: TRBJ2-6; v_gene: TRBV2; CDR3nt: TGTGCCAGCAGCGGACTCCACAGCTCCTCTGGGGCCAACGTCCTGACTTTC; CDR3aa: CASSGLHSSSGANVLTF
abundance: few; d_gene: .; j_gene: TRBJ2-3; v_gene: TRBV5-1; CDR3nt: TGCGCCAGCCGGACCGAGGGGGGACGGAGTGATACGCAGTATTTT; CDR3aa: CASRTEGGRSDTQYF
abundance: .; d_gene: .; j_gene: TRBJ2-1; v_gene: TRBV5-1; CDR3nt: TGCGCCAGCAGCTCCGACGCTAATGAGCAGTTCTTC; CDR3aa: CASSSDANEQFF
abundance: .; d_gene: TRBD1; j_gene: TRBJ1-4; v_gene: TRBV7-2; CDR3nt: TGTGCCAGCAGCTCTTACGGGGACAGTCCTGAAAAACTGTTTTTT; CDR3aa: CASSSYGDSPEKLFF
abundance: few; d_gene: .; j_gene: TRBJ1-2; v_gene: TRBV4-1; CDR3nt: TGCGCCAGCAGCCCTGGGGACGGAGGGGAATATGGCTACACCTTC; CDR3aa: CASSPGDGGEYGYTF
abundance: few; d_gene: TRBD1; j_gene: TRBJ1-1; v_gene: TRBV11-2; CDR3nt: TGTGCCAGCAGCCTGAGGAGGGGACAGGGGAACACTGAAGCTTTCTTT; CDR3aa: CASSLRRGQGNTEAFF
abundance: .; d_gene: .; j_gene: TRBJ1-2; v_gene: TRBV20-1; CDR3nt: TGCAGTGCTAGAGTTAAGAACGGCTACACCTTC; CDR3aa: CSARVKNGYTF
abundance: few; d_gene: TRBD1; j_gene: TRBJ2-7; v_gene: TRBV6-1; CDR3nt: TGTGCCAGCACCTTCGGGACAGGGGATCCCGAGCAGTACTTC; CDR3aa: CASTFGTGDPEQYF
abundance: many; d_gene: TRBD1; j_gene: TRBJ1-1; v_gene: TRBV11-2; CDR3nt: TGTGCCAGCAGCCCTCAGGGACAGGGGGAGTGGGGCACTGAAGCTTTCTTT; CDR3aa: CASSPQGQGEWGTEAFF
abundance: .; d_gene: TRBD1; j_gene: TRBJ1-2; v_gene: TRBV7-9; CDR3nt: TGTGCCAGCAGCTTTACAACGACAGGGTTCTATGGCTACACCTTC; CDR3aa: CASSFTTTGFYGYTF
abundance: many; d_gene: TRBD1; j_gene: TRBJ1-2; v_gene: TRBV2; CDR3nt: TGTGCCAGCAGAGACAGGGGGCAAGACTATGGCTACACCTTC; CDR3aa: CASRDRGQDYGYTF
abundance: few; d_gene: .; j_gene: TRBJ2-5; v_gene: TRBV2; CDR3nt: TGTGCAAGCAGGGGCGATAGTGGAGAGACCCAGTACTTC; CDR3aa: CASRGDSGETQYF
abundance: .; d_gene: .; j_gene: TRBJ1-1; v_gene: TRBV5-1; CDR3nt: TGCGCCAGCAGCTTGGGGCTTGGGGAGAACACTGAAGCTTTCTTT; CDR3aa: CASSLGLGENTEAFF
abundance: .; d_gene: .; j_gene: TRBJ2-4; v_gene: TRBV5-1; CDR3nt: TGCGCCAGCAGCTCCTCAGGGGTTGCGGGAACCAAAAACATTCAGTACTTC; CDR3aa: CASSSSGVAGTKNIQYF
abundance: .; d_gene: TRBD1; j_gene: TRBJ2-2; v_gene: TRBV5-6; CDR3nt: TGTGCCAGCAGCTCAACAGGGGGAGCTAACACCGGGGAGCTGTTTTTT; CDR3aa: CASSSTGGANTGELFF